This T cell receptor beta chain derives from a study of OX40 agonist ivuxolimab in advanced cancers. The wider study: Partial responses occurred in three patients (one hepatocellular carcinoma, two cutaneous melanoma). Study observations and caveats: Some nonresponders also had low normalized T-cell clonal expansion.

As for this clone: Antigen: not known.

There are 16 residues in the CDR3. The V segment lost 4 bases and the J segment 4 bases; nucleotides outside the gene matches: 8. Germline values: CDR1 SGHRS, CDR2 YFSETQ. Profiled with immunoSEQ multiplex PCR; TCRdb holds only in-frame clones, not every one. This table holds 56,000 or so clones, roughly 80% found once. This clonotype originated in an adult with an advanced solid tumor such as melanoma, head and neck, liver or kidney cancer. This sample comprised CD4+ or CD8+ T cells sorted from blood, obtained in a trial of the OX40 agonist ivuxolimab. The rearrangement joins TRBV5-1 to TRBJ2-3; TRBD2 agrees at 11 bases. CDR3 sequence reads: CASSASSGGSPDTQYF. The CDR3 region has the DNA TGCGCCAGCAGCGCCTCTAGCGGGGGGTCCCCAGATACGCAGTATTTT.